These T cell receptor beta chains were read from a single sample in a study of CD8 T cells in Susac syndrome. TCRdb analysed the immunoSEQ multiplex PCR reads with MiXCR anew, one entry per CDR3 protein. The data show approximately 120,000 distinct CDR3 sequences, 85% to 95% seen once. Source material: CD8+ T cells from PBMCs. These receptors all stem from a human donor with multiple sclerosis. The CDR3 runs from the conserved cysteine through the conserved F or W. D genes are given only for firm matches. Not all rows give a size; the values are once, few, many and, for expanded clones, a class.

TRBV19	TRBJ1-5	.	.	TGTGCCAGTAGCTGGACATTATGGGGCAATCAGCCCCAGCATTTT	CASSWTLWGNQPQHF
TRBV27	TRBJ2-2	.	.	TGTGCCAGCAGTTTCAAGGGAGTCACCGGGGAGCTGTTTTTT	CASSFKGVTGELFF
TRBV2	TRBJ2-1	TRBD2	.	TGTGCCAGCAGCGAAGGACTAGCGGGAGAGGATGAGCAGTTCTTC	CASSEGLAGEDEQFF
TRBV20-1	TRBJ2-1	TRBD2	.	TGCAGTGCCCCGTTGGGGGGGATGGCAAATGAGCAGTTCTTC	CSAPLGGMANEQFF
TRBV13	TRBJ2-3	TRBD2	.	TGTGCCAGCAGCCCCCGATATGGGACTAGCGGGGTGATGGGGGATACGCAGTATTTT	CASSPRYGTSGVMGDTQYF
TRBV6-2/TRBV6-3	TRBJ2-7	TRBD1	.	TGTGCCAGCACGGACAGGGGGCCAGACGAGCAGTACTTC	CASTDRGPDEQYF
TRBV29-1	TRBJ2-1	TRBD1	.	TGCAGCGTTGATAAGGGGACAGCCCTTTTGCACAATGAGCAGTTCTTC	CSVDKGTALLHNEQFF
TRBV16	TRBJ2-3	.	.	TGTGCCAGCAGCCAATCGGTCGATACGCAGTATTTT	CASSQSVDTQYF
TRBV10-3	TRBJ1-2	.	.	TGTGCCATCAGTGAGTACACGGAGAACTATGGCTACACCTTC	CAISEYTENYGYTF
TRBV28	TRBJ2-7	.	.	TGTGCCACCTCGGACTTGCCCTACGAGCAGTACTTC	CATSDLPYEQYF
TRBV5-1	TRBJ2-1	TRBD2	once	TGCGCCAGCTGTCTAGCGGACGCTTACAATGAGCAGTTCTTC	CASCLADAYNEQFF
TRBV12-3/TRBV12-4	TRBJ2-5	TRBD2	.	TGTGCCAGCAGTTTTGTGCGGGGGGGCGGGGAGACCCAGTACTTC	CASSFVRGGGETQYF
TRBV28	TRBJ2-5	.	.	TGTGCCAGCAGTCCGGGATATCGAGAGGAGACCCAGTACTTC	CASSPGYREETQYF
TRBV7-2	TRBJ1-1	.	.	TGTGCCAGCAGCTTAAGCAGGTTGAACACTGAAGCTTTCTTT	CASSLSRLNTEAFF
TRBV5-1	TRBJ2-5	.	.	TGCGCCAGCAGCTTTTGCGGGCACCAAGAGACCCAGTACTTC	CASSFCGHQETQYF
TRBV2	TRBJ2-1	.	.	TGTGCCATCAAGCAAGCTCCCGGGACCACCCTGAGCTCCTACAATGAGCAGTTCTTC	CAIKQAPGTTLSSYNEQFF
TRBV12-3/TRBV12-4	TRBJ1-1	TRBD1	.	TGTGCCAGCAGCTTTGACAGGGGGGTCCGGACTGAAGCTTTCTTT	CASSFDRGVRTEAFF
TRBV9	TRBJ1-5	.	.	TGTGCCAGCAGCGTAGCAGGGTTGAGCAATCAGCCCCAGCATTTT	CASSVAGLSNQPQHF
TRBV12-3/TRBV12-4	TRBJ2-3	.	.	TGTGCCAGCAGCCAACCTCGGGACTCCCCAGATACGCAGTATTTT	CASSQPRDSPDTQYF
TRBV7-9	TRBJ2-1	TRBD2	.	TGTGCCAGCAGCTGCACCTACGGGACTAGCGGGACCCATGAGCAGTTCTTC	CASSCTYGTSGTHEQFF
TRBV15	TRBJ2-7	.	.	TGTGCCACCAGCAAGGGGGGGCGCACCGAGCAGTACTTC	CATSKGGRTEQYF
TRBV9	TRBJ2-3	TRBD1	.	TGTGCCAGCAGCTCCACCGGGGGGACAGGGTGGTCGGATACGCAGTATTTT	CASSSTGGTGWSDTQYF
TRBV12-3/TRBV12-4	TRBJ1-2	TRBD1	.	TGTGCCAGCAGTCTGGGACAGGGTTTTAATGGCTACACCTTC	CASSLGQGFNGYTF
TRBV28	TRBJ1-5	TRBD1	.	TGTGCCAGCAGTTTGATGGACAGGACTAATAGCAATCAGCCCCAGCATTTT	CASSLMDRTNSNQPQHF
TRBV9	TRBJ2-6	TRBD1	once	TGTGCCAGCAGCACCTGGACAGGGGGCTGGGCTGGGGCCAACGTCCTGACTTTC	CASSTWTGGWAGANVLTF
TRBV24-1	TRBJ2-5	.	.	TGTGCCACCAGTGATGGATCTTACCAAGAGACCCAGTACTTC	CATSDGSYQETQYF
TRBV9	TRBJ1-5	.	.	TGTGCCAGCAGCCCAGACGGGGGCAATCAGCCCCAGCATTTT	CASSPDGGNQPQHF
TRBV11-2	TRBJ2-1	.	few	TGTGCCAGCAGCTTAGCCGGGGGTTACAATGAGCAGTTCTTC	CASSLAGGYNEQFF
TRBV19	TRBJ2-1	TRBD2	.	TGTGCCAGTAGTATTTTTGCGGGGGGGAACCGTGGCTACAATGAGCAGTTCTTC	CASSIFAGGNRGYNEQFF
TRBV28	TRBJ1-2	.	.	TGTGCCAGCAGCAGGACAAGGACAGTCCGAAACTATGGCTACACCTTC	CASSRTRTVRNYGYTF
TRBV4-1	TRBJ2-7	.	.	TGCGCCAGCAGCCAAGTCGGGACTGCAACCTACGAGCAGTACTTC	CASSQVGTATYEQYF
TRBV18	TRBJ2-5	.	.	TGTGCCAGCTCCCAACAAGACCAAGAGACCCAGTACTTC	CASSQQDQETQYF
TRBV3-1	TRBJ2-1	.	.	TGTGCCAGCAGCCAAGTACTTTCCCCTCGGGAGCAGTTCTTC	CASSQVLSPREQFF
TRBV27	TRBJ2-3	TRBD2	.	TGTGCCAGCAGTTTGGTAGCGGGAGCCTCAGATACGCAGTATTTT	CASSLVAGASDTQYF
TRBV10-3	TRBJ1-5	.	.	TGTGCCATCAGTGAGTCTACAGCATATAGCAATCAGCCCCAGCATTTT	CAISESTAYSNQPQHF
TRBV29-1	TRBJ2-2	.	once	TGCAGCGGGGCGAGGCTGACCGGGGAGCTGTTTTTT	CSGARLTGELFF
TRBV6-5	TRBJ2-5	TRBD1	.	TGTGCCAGCAGTCCCGACAGGGGATTGGGGACCCAGTACTTC	CASSPDRGLGTQYF
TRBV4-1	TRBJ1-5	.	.	TGCGCCAGCAGCCAAGATCTAATGAACCATCAGCCCCAGCATTTT	CASSQDLMNHQPQHF
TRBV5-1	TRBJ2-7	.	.	TGCGCCAGCAGCTTGGACGGCTACATCGAGCAGTACTTC	CASSLDGYIEQYF
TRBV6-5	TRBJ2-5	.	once	TGTGCCAGCAGTTACTCGAGTGGGGAGACCCAGTACTTC	CASSYSSGETQYF
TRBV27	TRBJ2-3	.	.	TGTGCCAGCAGTTATGCGGTAGTAAGCACAGATACGCAGTATTTT	CASSYAVVSTDTQYF
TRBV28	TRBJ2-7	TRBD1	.	TGTGCCAGCAGCCTAGACAGGGGGGAGCCGGACTTC	CASSLDRGEPDF
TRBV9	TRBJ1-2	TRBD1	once	TGTGCCAGCAGCGCACCCCGGACAGGGCCCAACTATGGCTACACCTTC	CASSAPRTGPNYGYTF
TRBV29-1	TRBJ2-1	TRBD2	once	TGCAGCGTTGCAACGGGACTAGCGAATGAGCAGTTCTTC	CSVATGLANEQFF
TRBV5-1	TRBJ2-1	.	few	TGTGCCAGCTCCCTGGCGGGTGAGCAGTTCTTC	CASSLAGEQFF
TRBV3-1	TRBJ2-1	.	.	TGTGCCAGCAGCCAAGTGGGACTTAACAATGAGCAGTTCTTC	CASSQVGLNNEQFF